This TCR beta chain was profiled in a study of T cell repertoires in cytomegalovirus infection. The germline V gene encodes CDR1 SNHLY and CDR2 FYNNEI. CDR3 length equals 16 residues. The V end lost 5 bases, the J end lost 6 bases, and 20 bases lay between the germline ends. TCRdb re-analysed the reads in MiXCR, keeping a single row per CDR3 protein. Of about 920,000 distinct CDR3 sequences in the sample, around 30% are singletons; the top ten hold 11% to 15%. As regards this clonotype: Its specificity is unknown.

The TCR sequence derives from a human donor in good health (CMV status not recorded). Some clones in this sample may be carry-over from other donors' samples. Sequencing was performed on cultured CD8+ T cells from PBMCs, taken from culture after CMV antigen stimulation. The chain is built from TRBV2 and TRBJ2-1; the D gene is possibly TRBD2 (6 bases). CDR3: CASSLSLGAGCNEQFF. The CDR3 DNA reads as TGTGCCAGCAGTCTTTCCCTAGGGGCGGGGTGCAATGAGCAGTTCTTC. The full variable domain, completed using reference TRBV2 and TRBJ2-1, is EPEVTQTPSHQVTQMGQEVILRCVPISNHLYFYWYRQILGQKVEFLVSFYNNEISEKSEIFDDQFSVERPDGSNFTLKIRSTKLEDSAMYFCASSLSLGAGCNEQFFGPGTRLTVL.